This TCR beta chain was observed in a study of T cell responses to AZD1222 COVID-19 vaccine. Study-wide points: The donor cohort was predominantly white British with a female majority, and clonal diversity may have been underestimated.

Worth noting for this clone: What it recognizes is unknown.

Using immunoSEQ multiplex PCR, the repertoire was profiled, and TCRdb retains in-frame clones only, with some absent. The sample lists some 19,000 clones, about 80% seen once, with around 41% in the top ten. Germline V gene sequence: CDR1 MNHEY, CDR2 SMNVEV (reference sequence). The CDR3 contains 14 residues. V lost 4 bases to trimming and J lost 3 bases, with 12 bases between them. This receptor was taken from an adult in good health. This sample comprised peripheral blood, obtained on day 0 of AZD1222 vaccination. V usage is TRBV27 and J usage is TRBJ1-1; D perhaps matches TRBD1 (5 bases). CDR3 nucleotide sequence: TGTGCCAGCAGTTCGGGACTGATGTACACTGAAGCTTTCTTT. Protein: CASSSGLMYTEAFF.